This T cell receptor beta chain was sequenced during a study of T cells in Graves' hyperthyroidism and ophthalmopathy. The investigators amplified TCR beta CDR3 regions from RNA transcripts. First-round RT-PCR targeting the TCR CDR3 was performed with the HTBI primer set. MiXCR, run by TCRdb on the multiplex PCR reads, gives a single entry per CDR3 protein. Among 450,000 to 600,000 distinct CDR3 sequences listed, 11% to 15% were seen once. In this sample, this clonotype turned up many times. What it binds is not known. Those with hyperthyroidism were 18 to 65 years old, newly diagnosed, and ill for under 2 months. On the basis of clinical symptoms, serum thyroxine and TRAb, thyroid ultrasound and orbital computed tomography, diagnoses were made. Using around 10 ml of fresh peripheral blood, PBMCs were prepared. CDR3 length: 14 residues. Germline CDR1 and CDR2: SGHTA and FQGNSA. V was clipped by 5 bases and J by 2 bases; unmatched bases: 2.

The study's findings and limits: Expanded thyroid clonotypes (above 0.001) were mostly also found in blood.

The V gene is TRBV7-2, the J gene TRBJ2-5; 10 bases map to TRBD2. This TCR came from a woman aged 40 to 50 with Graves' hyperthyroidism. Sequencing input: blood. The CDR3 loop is CASSISGGQETQYF. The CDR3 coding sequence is TGTGCCAGCAGCATTAGCGGGGGGCAAGAGACCCAGTACTTC.